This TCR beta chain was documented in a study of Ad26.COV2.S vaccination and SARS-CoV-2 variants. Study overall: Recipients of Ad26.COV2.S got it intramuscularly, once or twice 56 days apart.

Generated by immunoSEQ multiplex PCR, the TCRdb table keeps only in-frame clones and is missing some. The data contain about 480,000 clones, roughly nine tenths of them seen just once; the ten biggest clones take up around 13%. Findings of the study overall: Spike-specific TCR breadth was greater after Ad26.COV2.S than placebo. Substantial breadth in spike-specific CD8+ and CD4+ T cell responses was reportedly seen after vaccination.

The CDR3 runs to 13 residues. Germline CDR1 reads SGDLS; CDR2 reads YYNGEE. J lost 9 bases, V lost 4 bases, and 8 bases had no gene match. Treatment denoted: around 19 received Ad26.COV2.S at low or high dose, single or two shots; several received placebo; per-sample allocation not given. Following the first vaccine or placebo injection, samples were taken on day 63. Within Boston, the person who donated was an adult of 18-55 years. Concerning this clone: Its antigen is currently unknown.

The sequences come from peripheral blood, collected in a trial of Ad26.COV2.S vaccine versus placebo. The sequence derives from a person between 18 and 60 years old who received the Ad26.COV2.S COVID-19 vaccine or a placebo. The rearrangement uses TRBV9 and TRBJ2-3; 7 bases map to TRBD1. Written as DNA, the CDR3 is TGTGCCAGCAGCCCCGGGACAGCCATGACGCAGTATTTT. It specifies CASSPGTAMTQYF.